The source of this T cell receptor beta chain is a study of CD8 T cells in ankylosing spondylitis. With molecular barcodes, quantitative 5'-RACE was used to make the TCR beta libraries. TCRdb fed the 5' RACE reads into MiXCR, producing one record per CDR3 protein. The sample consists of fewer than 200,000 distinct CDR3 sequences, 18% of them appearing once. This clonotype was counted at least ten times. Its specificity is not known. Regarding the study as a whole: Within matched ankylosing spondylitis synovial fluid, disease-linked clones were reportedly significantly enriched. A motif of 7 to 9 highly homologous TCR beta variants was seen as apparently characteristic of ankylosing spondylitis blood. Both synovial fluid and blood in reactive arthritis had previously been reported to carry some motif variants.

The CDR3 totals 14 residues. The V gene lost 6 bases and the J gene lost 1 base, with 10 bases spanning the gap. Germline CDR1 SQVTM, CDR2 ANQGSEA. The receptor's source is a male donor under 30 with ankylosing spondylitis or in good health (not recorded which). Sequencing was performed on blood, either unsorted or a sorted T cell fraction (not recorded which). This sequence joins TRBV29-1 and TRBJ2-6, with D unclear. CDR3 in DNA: TGCAGCGTCGCGGACGGGTCTGGGGCCAACGTCCTGACTTTC. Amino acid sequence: CSVADGSGANVLTF.